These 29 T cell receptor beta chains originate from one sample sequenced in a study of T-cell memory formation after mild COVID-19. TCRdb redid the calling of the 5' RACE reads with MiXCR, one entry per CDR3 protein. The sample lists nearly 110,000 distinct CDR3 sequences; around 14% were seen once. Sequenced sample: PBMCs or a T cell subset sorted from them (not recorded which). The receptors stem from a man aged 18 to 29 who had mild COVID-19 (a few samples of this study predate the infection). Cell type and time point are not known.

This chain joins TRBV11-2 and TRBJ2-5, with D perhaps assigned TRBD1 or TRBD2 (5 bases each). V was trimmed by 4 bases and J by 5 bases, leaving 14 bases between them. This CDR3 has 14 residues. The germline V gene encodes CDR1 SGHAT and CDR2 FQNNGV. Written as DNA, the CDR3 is TGTGCCAGCAGCTCGGGTCTCGAGGGGGAGACCCAGTACTTC. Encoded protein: CASSSGLEGETQYF.

The CDR3 sequence is CASSQTRDRDQPQHF. CDR3 DNA sequence: TGTGCCAGCAGCCAAACCCGGGACAGGGATCAGCCCCAGCATTTT. The genes are TRBV7-2 and TRBJ1-5; TRBD1 aligns across 9 bases. The CDR3 contains 15 residues. From germline, CDR1 is SGHTA and CDR2 FQGNSA. Trimming removed 5 bases from V and 5 bases from J; junction bases left unmatched: 7.

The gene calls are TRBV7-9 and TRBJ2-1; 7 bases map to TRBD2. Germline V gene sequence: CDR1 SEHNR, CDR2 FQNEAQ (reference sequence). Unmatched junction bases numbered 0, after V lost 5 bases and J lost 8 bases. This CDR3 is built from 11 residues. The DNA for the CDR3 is TGTGCCAGCAGCGGGGGGGATGAGCAGTTCTTC. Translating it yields CASSGGDEQFF.

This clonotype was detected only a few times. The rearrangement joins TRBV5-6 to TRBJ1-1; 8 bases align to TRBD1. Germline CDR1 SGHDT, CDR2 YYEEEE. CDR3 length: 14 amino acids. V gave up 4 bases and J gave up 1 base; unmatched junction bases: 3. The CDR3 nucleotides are TGTGCCAGCAGCAGGGACAGGAGGAACACTGAAGCTTTCTTT. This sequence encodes CASSRDRRNTEAFF.

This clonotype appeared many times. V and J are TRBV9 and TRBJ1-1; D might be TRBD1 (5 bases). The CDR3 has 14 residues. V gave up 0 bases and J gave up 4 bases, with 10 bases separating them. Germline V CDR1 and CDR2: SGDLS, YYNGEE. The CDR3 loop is CASSVVGGGTEAFF. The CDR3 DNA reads TGTGCCAGCAGCGTAGTCGGGGGAGGCACTGAAGCTTTCTTT.

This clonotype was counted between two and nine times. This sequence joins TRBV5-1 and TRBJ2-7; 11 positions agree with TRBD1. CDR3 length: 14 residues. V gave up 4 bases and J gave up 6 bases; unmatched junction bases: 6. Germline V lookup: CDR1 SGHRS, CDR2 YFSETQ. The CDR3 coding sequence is TGCGCCAGCAGCGAGGGACAGGGGGTCCGCGAGCAGTACTTC. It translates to CASSEGQGVREQYF.

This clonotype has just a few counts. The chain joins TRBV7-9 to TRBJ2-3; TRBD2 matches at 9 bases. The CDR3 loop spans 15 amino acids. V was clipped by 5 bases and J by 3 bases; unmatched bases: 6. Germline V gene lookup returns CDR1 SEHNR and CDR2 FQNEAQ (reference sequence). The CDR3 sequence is CASSPPTSGTDTQYF. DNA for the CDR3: TGTGCCAGCAGCCCTCCGACTAGCGGAACAGATACGCAGTATTTT.

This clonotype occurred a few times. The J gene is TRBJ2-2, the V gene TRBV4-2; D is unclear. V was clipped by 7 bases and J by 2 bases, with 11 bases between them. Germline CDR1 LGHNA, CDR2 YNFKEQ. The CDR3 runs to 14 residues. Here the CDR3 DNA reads TGTGCCAGCAAACATCCCGGCAACACCGGGGAGCTGTTTTTT. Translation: CASKHPGNTGELFF.

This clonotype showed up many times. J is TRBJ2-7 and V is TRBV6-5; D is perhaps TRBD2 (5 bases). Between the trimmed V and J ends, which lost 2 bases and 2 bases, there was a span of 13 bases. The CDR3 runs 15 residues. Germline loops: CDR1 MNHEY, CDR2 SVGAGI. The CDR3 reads CASSYGSGGTYEQYF. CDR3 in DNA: TGTGCCAGCAGTTACGGGTCCGGAGGCACCTACGAGCAGTACTTC.

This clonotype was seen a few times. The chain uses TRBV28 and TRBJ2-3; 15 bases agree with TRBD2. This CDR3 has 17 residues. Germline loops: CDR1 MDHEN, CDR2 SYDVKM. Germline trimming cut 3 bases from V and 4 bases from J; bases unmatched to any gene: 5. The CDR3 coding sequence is TGTGCCAGCAGTTTGGGACTAGCGGGGGGTGAGTCAGATACGCAGTATTTT. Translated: CASSLGLAGGESDTQYF.

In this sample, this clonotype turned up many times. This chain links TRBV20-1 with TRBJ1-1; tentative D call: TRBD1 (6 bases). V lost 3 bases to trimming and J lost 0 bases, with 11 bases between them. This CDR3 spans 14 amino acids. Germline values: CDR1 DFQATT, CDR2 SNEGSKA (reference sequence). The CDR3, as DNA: TGCAGTGCTAGGGTCGGGGGCCTGAACACTGAAGCTTTCTTT. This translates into CSARVGGLNTEAFF.

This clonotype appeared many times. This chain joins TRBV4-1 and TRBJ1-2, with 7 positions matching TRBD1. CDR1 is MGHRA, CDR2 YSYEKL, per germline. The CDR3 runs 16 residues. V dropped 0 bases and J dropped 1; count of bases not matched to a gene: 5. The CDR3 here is CASSQEGGQNNYGYTF. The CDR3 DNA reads TGCGCCAGCAGCCAAGAAGGGGGACAGAATAACTATGGCTACACCTTC.

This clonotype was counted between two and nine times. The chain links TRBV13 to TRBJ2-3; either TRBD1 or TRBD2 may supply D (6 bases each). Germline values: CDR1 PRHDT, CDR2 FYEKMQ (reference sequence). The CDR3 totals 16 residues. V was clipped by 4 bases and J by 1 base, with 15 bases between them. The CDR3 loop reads CASSSPGAPGTDTQYF. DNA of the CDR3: TGTGCCAGCAGCTCCCCGGGGGCGCCGGGCACAGATACGCAGTATTTT.

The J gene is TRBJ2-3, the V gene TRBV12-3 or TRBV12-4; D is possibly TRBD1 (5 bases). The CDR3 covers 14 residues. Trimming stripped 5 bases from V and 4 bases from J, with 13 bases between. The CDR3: CASSRQSRADTQYF. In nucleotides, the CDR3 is TGTGCCAGCAGTCGACAGTCAAGGGCAGATACGCAGTATTTT.

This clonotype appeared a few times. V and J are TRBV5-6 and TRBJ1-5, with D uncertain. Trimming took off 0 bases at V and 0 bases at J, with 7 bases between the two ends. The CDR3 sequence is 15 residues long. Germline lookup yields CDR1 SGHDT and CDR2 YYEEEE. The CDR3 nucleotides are TGTGCCAGCAGCTTGGGCACGCATAGCAATCAGCCCCAGCATTTT. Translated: CASSLGTHSNQPQHF.

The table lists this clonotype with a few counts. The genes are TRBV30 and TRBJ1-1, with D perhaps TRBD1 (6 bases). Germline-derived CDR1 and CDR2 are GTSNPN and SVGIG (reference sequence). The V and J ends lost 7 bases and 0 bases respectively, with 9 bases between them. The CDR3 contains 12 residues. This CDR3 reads CASTGMNTEAFF. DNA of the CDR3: TGTGCCTCGACAGGTATGAACACTGAAGCTTTCTTT.

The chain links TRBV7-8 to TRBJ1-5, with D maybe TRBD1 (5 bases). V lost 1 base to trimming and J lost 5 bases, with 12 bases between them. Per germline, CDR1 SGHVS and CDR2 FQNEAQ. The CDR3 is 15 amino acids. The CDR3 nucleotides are TGTGCCAGCAGCTTAGAAGGGACGGACTATCAGCCCCAGCATTTT. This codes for CASSLEGTDYQPQHF.

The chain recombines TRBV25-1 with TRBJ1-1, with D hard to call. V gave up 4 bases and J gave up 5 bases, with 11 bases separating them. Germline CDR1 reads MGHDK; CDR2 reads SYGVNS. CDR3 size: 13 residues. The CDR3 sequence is CASSVVLGTEAFF. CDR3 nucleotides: TGTGCCAGCAGTGTCGTGCTCGGGACTGAAGCTTTCTTT.

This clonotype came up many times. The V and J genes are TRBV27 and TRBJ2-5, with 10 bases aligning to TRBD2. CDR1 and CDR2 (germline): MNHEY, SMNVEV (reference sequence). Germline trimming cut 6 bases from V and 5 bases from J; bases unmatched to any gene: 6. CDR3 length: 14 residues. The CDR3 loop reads CASSLGLALETQYF. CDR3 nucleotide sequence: TGTGCCAGCAGCCTGGGACTAGCGCTGGAGACCCAGTACTTC.

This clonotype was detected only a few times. CDR3 protein: CASRGFHRGYEQYF. The CDR3 DNA follows: TGTGCCAGCAGGGGCTTTCACAGGGGCTACGAGCAGTACTTC. This chain joins TRBV27 and TRBJ2-7; 7 nucleotides line up with TRBD1. Germline lookup yields CDR1 MNHEY and CDR2 SMNVEV (reference sequence). CDR3 length: 14 residues. V shed 6 bases, J shed 3 bases, and the junction held 8 bases outside the gene matches.

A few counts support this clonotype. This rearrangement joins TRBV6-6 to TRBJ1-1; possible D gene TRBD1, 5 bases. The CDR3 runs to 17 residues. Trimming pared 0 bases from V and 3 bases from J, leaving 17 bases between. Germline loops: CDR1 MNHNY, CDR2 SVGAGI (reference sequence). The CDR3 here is CASSYSVRDLEDTEAFF. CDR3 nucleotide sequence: TGTGCCAGCAGTTACTCGGTCAGGGACCTCGAGGACACTGAAGCTTTCTTT.

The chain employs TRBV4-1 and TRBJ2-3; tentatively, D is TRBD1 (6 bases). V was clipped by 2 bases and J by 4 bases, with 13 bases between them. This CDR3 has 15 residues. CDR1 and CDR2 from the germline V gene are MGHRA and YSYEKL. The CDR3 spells CASSQFGQKSDTQYF. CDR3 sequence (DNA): TGCGCCAGCAGCCAATTTGGACAGAAATCAGATACGCAGTATTTT.

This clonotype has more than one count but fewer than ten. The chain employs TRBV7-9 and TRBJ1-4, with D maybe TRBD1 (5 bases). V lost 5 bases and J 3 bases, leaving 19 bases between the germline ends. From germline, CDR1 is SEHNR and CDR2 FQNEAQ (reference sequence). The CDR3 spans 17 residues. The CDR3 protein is CASSPVRMGVANEKLFF. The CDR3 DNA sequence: TGTGCCAGCAGCCCAGTACGGATGGGGGTGGCTAATGAAAAACTGTTTTTT.

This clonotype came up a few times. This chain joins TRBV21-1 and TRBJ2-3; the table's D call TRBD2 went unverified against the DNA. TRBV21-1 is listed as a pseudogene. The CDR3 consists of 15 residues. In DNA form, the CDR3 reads TGTGCCAGCGACTTGGTCCATAGCCTCCCAGATACGCAGTATTTT. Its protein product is CASDLVHSLPDTQYF.

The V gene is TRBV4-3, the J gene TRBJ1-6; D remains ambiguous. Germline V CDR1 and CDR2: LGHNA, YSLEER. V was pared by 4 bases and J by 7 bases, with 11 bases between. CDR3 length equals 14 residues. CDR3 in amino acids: CASSPRTGNSPLHF. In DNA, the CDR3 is TGCGCCAGCAGCCCCCGGACCGGGAATTCACCCCTCCACTTT.

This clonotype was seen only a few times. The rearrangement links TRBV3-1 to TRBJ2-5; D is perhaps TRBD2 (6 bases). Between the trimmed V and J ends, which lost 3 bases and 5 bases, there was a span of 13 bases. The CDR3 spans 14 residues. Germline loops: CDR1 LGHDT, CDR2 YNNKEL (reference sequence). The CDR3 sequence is CASSQETREETQYF. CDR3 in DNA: TGTGCCAGCAGCCAGGAGACTAGGGAGGAGACCCAGTACTTC.

In nucleotides, the CDR3 is TGTGCCAGCAGCGTAGATTTTAACGGACTAGCGGGGCGAGAGACCCAGTACTTC. Translated, it gives CASSVDFNGLAGRETQYF. The chain links TRBV9 to TRBJ2-5; 12 positions match TRBD2. The germline V gene has CDR1 SGDLS and CDR2 YYNGEE. The CDR3 is made up of 18 amino acids. Losses at the gene ends were 0 bases for V and 4 bases for J; bases not matched to a gene: 10.

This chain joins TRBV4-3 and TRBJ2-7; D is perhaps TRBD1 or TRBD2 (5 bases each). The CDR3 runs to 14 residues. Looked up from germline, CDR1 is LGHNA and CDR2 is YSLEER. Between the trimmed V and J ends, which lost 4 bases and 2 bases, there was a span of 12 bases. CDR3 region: CASSPWDRAYEQYF. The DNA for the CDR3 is TGCGCCAGCAGCCCCTGGGACCGTGCCTACGAGCAGTACTTC.

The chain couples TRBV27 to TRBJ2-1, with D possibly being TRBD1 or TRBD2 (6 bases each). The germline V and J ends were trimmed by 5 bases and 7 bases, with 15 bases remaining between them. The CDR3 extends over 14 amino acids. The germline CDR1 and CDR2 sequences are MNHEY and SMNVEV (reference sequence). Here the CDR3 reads CASSPNRAGNEQFF. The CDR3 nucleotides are TGTGCCAGCAGTCCCAACAGGGCGGGGAATGAGCAGTTCTTC.